One and the same sample provided the 7 T cell receptor beta chains below, sequenced in a study of vaccination and CD4 T cells after COVID-19 (dated by TCRdb to 2022 to 2024). Their recognized antigens are unknown. According to the study, the label for this sample's treatment or condition signals: roughly 11-day PBMC culture with coronavirus spike peptide pools or control peptides (ViraFEST assay). CD4+ T cells from unexposed donors were collected before the COVID-19 pandemic (2011-2018). Preparation of the library involved PCR. Sequencing relied on an Illumina iSeq 100. DNA from cultured CD4+ T cells was subjected to TCR sequencing with the Oncomine TCR Beta short-read assay at the Johns Hopkins FTIC core. The public reads were reanalyzed by TCRdb: fastp trimming at Q25, MiXCR alignment, in-frame beta chains only. All rows with the same CDR3 protein become a single entry with the most common DNA and genes. Present in this sample are approximately 4,600 distinct CDR3 sequences, 25% to 30% of which were seen just once. The ten largest clones take up approximately 48% of the sample.

The sequenced material came from CD4+ T cells from blood, cultured in vitro. The receptor set was obtained from a human donor in good health.

This clonotype was seen a handful of times. This chain connects TRBV2 to TRBJ2-7; tentative D call: TRBD1 (5 bases). CDR3 size: 11 residues. The germline CDR1 and CDR2 sequences are SNHLY and FYNNEI. V dropped 5 bases and J dropped 3 bases, with 5 bases sitting between them. CDR3 residues: CASSRGYEQYF. In nucleotides, the CDR3 is TGTGCCAGCAGTAGGGGCTACGAGCAGTACTTC.

This chain uses TRBV20-1 with TRBJ2-3; perhaps TRBD2 as D (6 bases). The germline V gene encodes CDR1 DFQATT and CDR2 SNEGSKA (reference sequence). With 1 base removed from V and 3 bases from J, the gap between germline ends came to 11 bases. CDR3 length: 14 residues. CDR3 sequence (DNA): TGCAGTGCTAGAGGGCCGGGGAGGACAGATACGCAGTATTTT. As protein: CSARGPGRTDTQYF.

The rearrangement uses TRBV7-8 and TRBJ2-1; the match to TRBD2 covers 9 bases. This CDR3 contains 15 residues. The V gene end was trimmed by 6 bases and the J gene end by 0 bases; junction bases not matched to a gene: 3. Germline V gene data show CDR1 as SGHVS and CDR2 as FQNEAQ. The CDR3 reads CASSLREGSYNEQFF. CDR3 nucleotides: TGTGCCAGCAGTTTGCGGGAGGGCTCCTACAATGAGCAGTTCTTC.

This clonotype was counted only a few times. The chain links TRBV4-1 to TRBJ2-1, with 9 positions matching TRBD2. V shed 0 bases and J 6 bases; nucleotides not matched to a gene: 9. The CDR3 spans 17 residues. Germline V CDR1 and CDR2: MGHRA, YSYEKL. The CDR3 loop reads CASSQDTLAGWGNEQFF. The CDR3 DNA is TGCGCCAGCAGCCAAGATACCCTAGCGGGATGGGGCAATGAGCAGTTCTTC.

The chain carries TRBV20-1 and TRBJ2-1, with D possibly TRBD2 on 6 matching bases. CDR1 and CDR2 (germline): DFQATT, SNEGSKA (reference sequence). The CDR3 sequence is 14 residues long. V was clipped by 4 bases and J by 5 bases, with 15 bases between them. For the CDR3, the DNA is TGCAGTGCTACCTTATCGGGAGTCAACAATGAGCAGTTCTTC. Amino acid sequence: CSATLSGVNNEQFF.

This clonotype turned up a few times. This chain uses TRBV27 with TRBJ2-7; 14 bases line up with TRBD2. CDR3 size: 16 residues. The ends lost 6 bases at V and 2 bases at J; junction bases unmatched: 6. Germline CDR1 reads MNHEY; CDR2 reads SMNVEV (reference sequence). This CDR3 reads CASSRTSGGLTYEQYF. For the CDR3, the DNA is TGTGCCAGCAGCAGGACTAGCGGGGGGTTAACCTACGAGCAGTACTTC.

Only a few counts were recorded for this clonotype. The chain combines TRBV7-9 with TRBJ2-5; maybe TRBD1 (6 bases). The CDR3 consists of 13 residues. Germline CDR1 and CDR2: SEHNR and FQNEAQ (reference sequence). Trimming left V 5 bases short and J 1 base short, with 8 bases between. DNA for the CDR3: TGTGCCAGCAGCCGACAGGCCCAAGAGACCCAGTACTTC. Amino acid sequence: CASSRQAQETQYF. Using reference TRBV7-9 and TRBJ2-5 for the parts outside the CDR3, the full variable domain is DTGVSQNPRHKITKRGQNVTFRCDPISEHNRLYWYRQTLGQGPEFLTYFQNEAQLEKSRLLSDRFSAERPKGSFSTLEIQRTEQGDSAMYLCASSRQAQETQYFGPGTRLLVL.